This T cell receptor (beta chain) appears in the sequencing data of a study of vaccination and CD4 T cells after COVID-19. Whole-study findings and limits: Spike mono-reactivity was found in 304 of the 307 vaccine-specific clones identified in convalescent patients.

The CDR3 has 15 residues. Germline CDR1 and CDR2: SEHNR and FQNEAQ (reference sequence). The V end was cut by 5 bases, the J end by 6 bases, with 17 bases between. The treatment denotes: roughly 10-day PBMC culture with coronavirus spike peptide pools or control peptides (ViraFEST assay). Gathering of the CD4+ T cells, from the unexposed donor, took place before the COVID-19 pandemic (2011-2018). After culture for about ten days, isolation of CD4+ T cells was performed by negative selection. Sequencing of cultured CD4+ T cell DNA used the Oncomine TCR Beta short-read assay. Once CD4+ T cells had been cultured, genomic DNA was extracted from them. TCRdb independently ran MiXCR on the PCR reads; one entry per CDR3 protein. In the table there are more than 6,500 distinct CDR3 sequences, roughly 40% of which are singletons. This clonotype was seen more than once but under ten times. Antigen specificity is unknown.

Sequencing was performed on CD4+ T cells from blood, cultured in vitro. This chain joins TRBV7-9 and TRBJ2-1; D ambiguous. This TCR was recovered from a human donor in good health. For the CDR3, the DNA is TGTGCCAGCAGCCCACCCCCAAGATTTGGCAATGAGCAGTTCTTC. Its protein product is CASSPPPRFGNEQFF.